The 3 T cell receptor beta chains below come from one sample, sequenced in a study of a mutant IDH1 vaccine in newly diagnosed glioma. Profiling relied on immunoSEQ multiplex PCR, and the TCRdb table lists in-frame clones only, not all of them. Here the sample spans over 30,000 clones, 90% being singletons. The antigens these receptors bind are not known. The time point is: week 47, end of study. Every vaccination contained 300 ug of the mutant IDH1 20-mer peptide and was paired with topical imiquimod. The starting material was PBMCs, obtained from a glioma patient whose treatment included an IDH1 peptide vaccine. These receptors were collected from a woman in her thirties or forties with glioma.

The chain uses TRBV7-2 and TRBJ2-2; possible D gene TRBD2, 6 bases. V shed 5 bases and J shed 6 bases, with 16 bases lying between them. CDR3 length: 15 amino acids. The germline V gene encodes CDR1 SGHTA and CDR2 FQGNSA. The CDR3 here is CASSPIWGDPGELFF. CDR3 bases: TGTGCCAGCAGCCCAATCTGGGGGGATCCCGGGGAGCTGTTTTTT.

This chain connects TRBV27 to TRBJ1-1, with D possibly TRBD1 on 5 matching bases. V gave up 4 bases and J gave up 3 bases, with 9 bases separating them. The length of the CDR3 is 13 residues. Germline assignment: CDR1 MNHEY and CDR2 SMNVEV (reference sequence). The DNA of the CDR3 is TGTGCCAGCAGTTACCGAGGGGACACTGAAGCTTTCTTT. This translates into CASSYRGDTEAFF.

This rearrangement joins TRBV2 to TRBJ2-7; D is unresolved. Trimming took off 4 bases at V and 5 bases at J, with 6 bases between the two ends. Germline V gives CDR1 SNHLY, CDR2 FYNNEI. The CDR3 is made up of 11 amino acids. The DNA for the CDR3 is TGTGCCAGCAGTGTGAACAACGAGCAGTACTTC. It specifies CASSVNNEQYF.